This TCR beta chain is drawn from a study of T-cell reconstitution after alpha-beta-depleted transplantation in children. Findings and limits, study-wide: T-cell counts and diversity were attributed mostly to newly produced T cells one year after transplant. Elevated TCRbeta diversity at day 60 was traced, in some patients, to surviving recipient T cells and thymic progenitors. Roughly two months post-transplant, alpha-beta T cells reportedly originated from several hundred graft clones that had expanded.

The TCRbeta library was prepared with unique molecular identifiers. Each CDR3 protein gets one entry after TCRdb re-called the PCR reads with MiXCR. The sample lists about 300,000 distinct CDR3 sequences, over 9% occurring once. Regarding this clonotype: The antigen is not known.

This clonotype was obtained from a boy under two years old with acute myeloid leukemia, due to receive a stem cell transplant. The material was PBMCs, obtained before TCRalphabeta/CD19-depleted stem cell transplant.

The CDR3 DNA follows: TGTGCCAGCATAGGCGGGGGGGCTACTGAAGCTTTCTTT. Residues: CASIGGGATEAFF. This chain uses TRBV2 with TRBJ1-1; perhaps TRBD1 as D (6 bases). V was shortened by 7 bases and J by 5 bases, with 14 bases between the two germline ends. CDR1 and CDR2 from the germline V gene are SNHLY and FYNNEI. CDR3 size: 13 residues.